These 26 T cell receptor beta chains share one sample of origin, sequenced in a study of blood T cell repertoires in COVID-19. Data came from immunoSEQ multiplex PCR; TCRdb stores just in-frame clones and leaves some out. This sample has about 52,000 clones, with over 65% found just once. Specimen: peripheral blood. These TCRs come from a man older than 75 with COVID-19, enrolled during active disease.

J is TRBJ1-3 and V is TRBV6-5; D unresolved. V was pared by 6 bases and J by 0 bases, with 6 bases between. The CDR3 runs 13 residues. CDR1 MNHEY and CDR2 SVGAGI come from the germline V gene. The CDR3 DNA sequence: TGTGCCAGCAGCCAGAACTCTGGAAACACCATATATTTT. This codes for CASSQNSGNTIYF.

The V gene is TRBV6-2 or TRBV6-3, the J gene TRBJ2-6; the match to TRBD1 covers 12 bases. Germline assignment: CDR1 MNHEY and CDR2 SVGEGT. V was pared by 5 bases and J by 4 bases, with 6 bases of the junction left unmatched. The CDR3 extends over 17 amino acids. CDR3 in amino acids: CASSDRDRGRGANVLTF. The CDR3 DNA reads TGTGCCAGCAGTGACCGGGACAGGGGGCGCGGGGCCAACGTCCTGACTTTC.

This chain uses TRBV11-2 with TRBJ1-2, with D perhaps TRBD1 (5 bases). This CDR3 has 15 residues. V was pared by 7 bases and J by 8 bases, with 23 bases between. Germline CDR1 and CDR2: SGHAT and FQNNGV. In DNA, the CDR3 is TGTGCCAGCAACCAGCAACGGGCAGGGAGGGACGGCTACACCTTC. Amino acids: CASNQQRAGRDGYTF.

This clone was seen a single time. The chain has TRBV5-6 and TRBJ2-3; D is perhaps TRBD1 (5 bases). This CDR3 region has 16 residues. Germline CDR1 reads SGHDT; CDR2 reads YYEEEE. Trimming cost V 2 bases and J 1 base, with 14 bases left between them. The CDR3 DNA sequence: TGTGCCAGCAGCTTAGGGGATTCCTATCGCACAGATACGCAGTATTTT. Encoded protein: CASSLGDSYRTDTQYF.

The chain couples TRBV27 to TRBJ2-2; D remains ambiguous. The germline gives CDR1 MNHEY, CDR2 SMNVEV (reference sequence). V shed 1 base and J shed 2 bases, with 8 bases lying between them. The CDR3 sequence is 15 residues long. CDR3 coding DNA: TGTGCCAGCAGTTTATTCGGCGGCAACACCGGGGAGCTGTTTTTT. Residues: CASSLFGGNTGELFF.

J is TRBJ1-4 and V is TRBV5-1; 10 bases are shared with TRBD1. Germline V gene lookup returns CDR1 SGHRS and CDR2 YFSETQ. The CDR3 extends over 15 amino acids. Trimming took 4 bases from V and 6 from J; bases not matched to a gene: 6. CDR3 sequence (DNA): TGCGCCAGCAGCGGCGCCGGGACAGGGGATGAAAAACTGTTTTTT. Translation gives CASSGAGTGDEKLFF.

The chain links TRBV5-1 to TRBJ2-5; TRBD2 agrees at 8 bases. Looked up from germline, CDR1 is SGHRS and CDR2 is YFSETQ. CDR3 length: 16 amino acids. The V and J ends lost 4 bases and 2 bases, in that order; junction bases with no gene match: 10. The DNA for the CDR3 is TGCGCCAGCAGCCGAGACGTAGCGGGAACGCAAGAGACCCAGTACTTC. Its protein is CASSRDVAGTQETQYF. The entire variable domain, with the rest obtained from reference TRBV5-1 and TRBJ2-5, is as follows: KAGVTQTPRYLIKTRGQQVTLSCSPISGHRSVSWYQQTPGQGLQFLFEYFSETQRNKGNFPGRFSGRQFSNSRSEMNVSTLELGDSALYLCASSRDVAGTQETQYFGPGTRLLVL.

This clone was counted once. CDR3 protein: CASSYRGGSSPYNEQFF. The CDR3 nucleotides read TGTGCCAGCAGTTACCGGGGGGGCTCAAGTCCGTACAATGAGCAGTTCTTC. The chain combines TRBV6-2 or TRBV6-3 with TRBJ2-1; 8 nucleotides agree with TRBD2. The CDR3 has 17 amino acids. V shed 2 bases and J 4 bases; nucleotides not matched to a gene: 10. CDR1 and CDR2 from the germline V gene are MNHEY and SVGEGT.

V gene TRBV24-1 combines with J gene TRBJ1-4; unclear D gene. Germline CDR1 reads KGHDR; CDR2 reads SFDVKD. Deletions cut 2 bases from V and 3 bases from J, with 12 bases between. There are 16 residues in the CDR3. The CDR3 reads CATSDSTPSANEKLFF. In nucleotides, the CDR3 is TGTGCCACCAGTGATTCGACACCCTCAGCTAATGAAAAACTGTTTTTT.

This clone appeared a single time. CDR3 in amino acids: CASSPPAEETQYF. As DNA, the CDR3 is TGTGCCAGCAGCCCGCCGGCGGAAGAGACCCAGTACTTC. This sequence joins TRBV7-3 and TRBJ2-5; D call uncertain. The CDR3 runs 13 residues. With 5 bases removed from V and 3 bases from J, the gap between germline ends came to 10 bases. CDR1 and CDR2 from the germline V gene are SGHTA and FQGTGA.

This clone was observed a handful of times. V usage is TRBV3-1 (or the pseudogene TRBV3-2) and J usage is TRBJ2-7; TRBD1 agrees at 10 bases. Trimming removed 0 bases from V and 7 bases from J; junction bases left unmatched: 6. Germline V gene data show CDR1 as LGHDT and CDR2 as YNNKEL (reference sequence). The CDR3 length is 15 residues. The DNA for the CDR3 is TGTGCCAGCAGCCAAGATTCGGACAGGGGGAAAGAGCAGTACTTC. This gives the protein CASSQDSDRGKEQYF.

The V call is TRBV5-1, the J call TRBJ1-1; D remains unclear. V gave up 0 bases and J gave up 0 bases, with 9 bases separating them. Germline assignment: CDR1 SGHRS and CDR2 YFSETQ. There are 15 residues in the CDR3. CDR3 in amino acids: CASSLAGVMNTEAFF. CDR3 bases: TGCGCCAGCAGCTTGGCCGGGGTTATGAACACTGAAGCTTTCTTT.

The V gene is TRBV4-3, the J gene TRBJ1-1, with 12 bases matching TRBD1. Germline-derived CDR1 and CDR2 are LGHNA and YSLEER. The length of the CDR3 is 14 residues. V lost 8 bases, J lost 4 bases, and 5 bases stayed unmatched. The CDR3: CASGTGGASTEAFF. CDR3 sequence (DNA): TGCGCCAGCGGGACAGGGGGCGCGAGCACTGAAGCTTTCTTT.

This chain uses TRBV4-3 with TRBJ2-1; weak D call: TRBD1 (6 bases). CDR1 is LGHNA and CDR2 is YSLEER in the germline V gene. The CDR3 consists of 16 residues. The germline V and J ends were trimmed by 4 bases and 9 bases, with 22 bases remaining between them. The CDR3 sequence is CASSPDPAGATGEQFF. CDR3 sequence (DNA): TGCGCCAGCAGCCCGGATCCGGCAGGGGCAACGGGTGAGCAGTTCTTC.

This chain links TRBV7-4 with TRBJ1-5; the match to TRBD1 covers 7 bases. CDR3 length: 16 amino acids. CDR1 is SGHVT and CDR2 is SQSDAQ in the germline V gene. The V segment lost 1 base and the J segment 4 bases; nucleotides outside the gene matches: 7. CDR3 amino acids: CASSLVETGCNQPQHF. The CDR3 region has the DNA TGTGCCAGCAGCTTAGTGGAGACAGGGTGTAATCAGCCCCAGCATTTT. Complete variable domain (other parts from reference TRBV7-4 and TRBJ1-5): GAGVSQSPRYKVAKRGRDVALRCDSISGHVTLYWYRQTLGQGSEVLTYSQSDAQRDKSGRPSGRFSAERPERSVSTLKIQRTEQGDSAVYLCASSLVETGCNQPQHFGDGTRLSIL.

The rearrangement links TRBV2 to TRBJ2-1; 9 bases line up with TRBD2. The CDR3 has 14 residues. Trimming cost V 10 bases and J 8 bases; bases outside gene matches: 12. Germline V gene sequence: CDR1 SNHLY, CDR2 FYNNEI. CDR3: CATKTSGGRDEQFF. CDR3 nucleotides: TGTGCCACCAAGACTAGCGGAGGGCGGGATGAGCAGTTCTTC.

The chain combines TRBV2 with TRBJ1-1; perhaps TRBD1 as D (5 bases). The CDR3 has 17 residues. The V end lost 4 bases, the J end lost 4 bases, and 22 bases lay between the germline ends. The germline CDR1 and CDR2 sequences are SNHLY and FYNNEI. The CDR3: CASSGFDISRGTTEAFF. The DNA of the CDR3 is TGTGCCAGCAGTGGTTTTGACATTTCACGGGGGACCACTGAAGCTTTCTTT.

The rearrangement uses TRBV5-6 and TRBJ1-2, with 7 bases identical to TRBD1. Germline V gene lookup returns CDR1 SGHDT and CDR2 YYEEEE. Germline trimming cut 5 bases from V and 0 bases from J; bases unmatched to any gene: 13. The CDR3 runs to 17 residues. The CDR3 region is CASRPLDRRLSNYGYTF. Written as DNA, the CDR3 is TGTGCCAGCAGACCCCTGGACAGGAGACTGTCTAACTATGGCTACACCTTC.

The rearrangement joins TRBV9 to TRBJ1-1; maybe TRBD1 (6 bases). The CDR3 totals 15 residues. Per germline, CDR1 SGDLS and CDR2 YYNGEE. Trimming left V 0 bases short and J 4 bases short, with 13 bases between. CDR3 DNA: TGTGCCAGCAGCGTAGGGGCAGGGGTAGTCACTGAAGCTTTCTTT. It codes for CASSVGAGVVTEAFF.

V is TRBV9 and J is TRBJ2-1, with 11 bases aligning to TRBD2. Germline CDR1 SGDLS, CDR2 YYNGEE. With V trimmed by 3 bases and J by 10 bases, 12 bases remained unmatched. The CDR3 has 16 amino acids. CDR3 protein: CASSAILAGESGEQFF. CDR3 nucleotide sequence: TGTGCCAGCAGCGCCATACTAGCGGGGGAGTCAGGGGAGCAGTTCTTC. The full variable domain, its missing parts supplied by reference TRBV9 and TRBJ2-1, is DSGVTQTPKHLITATGQRVTLRCSPRSGDLSVYWYQQSLDQGLQFLIQYYNGEERAKGNILERFSAQQFPDLHSELNLSSLELGDSALYFCASSAILAGESGEQFFGPGTRLTVL.

This chain connects TRBV6-2 or TRBV6-3 to TRBJ2-1; weak D call: TRBD2 (5 bases). The germline V and J ends were trimmed by 4 bases and 7 bases, with 17 bases remaining between them. Germline CDR1 and CDR2: MNHEY and SVGEGT. The CDR3 spans 15 residues. The CDR3 DNA reads TGTGCCAGCAGTTCTGTTGGCTCCTGGAGGAATGAGCAGTTCTTC. Encoded protein: CASSSVGSWRNEQFF.

This chain links TRBV27 with TRBJ1-2; 8 bases are a match to TRBD1. V shed 6 bases and J 2 bases; nucleotides not matched to a gene: 5. The CDR3 contains 14 residues. The germline CDR1 and CDR2 sequences are MNHEY and SMNVEV (reference sequence). CDR3 sequence reads: CASSPTGANYGYTF. In DNA form, the CDR3 reads TGTGCCAGCAGCCCGACAGGGGCGAACTATGGCTACACCTTC.

The chain joins TRBV6-2 or TRBV6-3 to TRBJ2-6, with a weak D call TRBD2 (5 bases). Trimming took off 0 bases at V and 0 bases at J, with 12 bases between the two ends. This CDR3 contains 18 residues. Germline V gives CDR1 MNHEY, CDR2 SVGEGT. CDR3 residues: CASSYSNGLISGANVLTF. DNA for the CDR3: TGTGCCAGCAGTTACTCCAACGGACTGATCTCTGGGGCCAACGTCCTGACTTTC.

This chain's CDR3 is CASSSGVNNEQFF. The DNA for the CDR3 is TGTGCCAGCAGCTCCGGAGTGAACAATGAGCAGTTCTTC. V is TRBV12-3 or TRBV12-4 and J is TRBJ2-1; D not resolved. The length of the CDR3 is 13 residues. Trimming left V 6 bases short and J 5 bases short, with 11 bases between.

V gene TRBV5-5 combines with J gene TRBJ1-6, with a tentative D call TRBD1 (6 bases). This CDR3 is built from 15 residues. Germline loops: CDR1 SGHKS, CDR2 YYEKEE (reference sequence). Between the trimmed V and J ends, which lost 4 bases and 7 bases, there was a span of 15 bases. The chain's CDR3 is CASSAVARGNSPLHF. CDR3 DNA sequence: TGTGCCAGCAGCGCCGTGGCAAGGGGGAATTCACCCCTCCACTTT.

The V and J genes are TRBV28 and TRBJ1-4; 7 nucleotides align to TRBD1. With 5 bases clipped from V and 4 bases from J, the junction kept 7 bases outside the gene matches. The CDR3 is made up of 15 amino acids. Germline V gives CDR1 MDHEN, CDR2 SYDVKM. CDR3 sequence: CASSTRTGYNEKLFF. The CDR3 DNA sequence: TGTGCCAGCAGTACCCGGACAGGTTATAATGAAAAACTGTTTTTT.